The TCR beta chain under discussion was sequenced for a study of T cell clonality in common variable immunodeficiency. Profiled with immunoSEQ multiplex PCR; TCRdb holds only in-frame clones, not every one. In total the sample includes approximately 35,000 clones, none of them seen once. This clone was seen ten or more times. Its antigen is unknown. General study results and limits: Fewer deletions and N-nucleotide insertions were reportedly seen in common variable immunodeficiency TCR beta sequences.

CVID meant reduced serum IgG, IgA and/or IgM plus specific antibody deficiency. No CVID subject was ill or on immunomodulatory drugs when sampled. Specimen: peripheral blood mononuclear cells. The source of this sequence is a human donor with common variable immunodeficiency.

The CDR3 here is CASSLVAGEVGNIQYF. CDR3 DNA (partial): TGCGCCAGCAGCTTGGTGGCGGGAGAGGTCGGAAACATT. This chain links TRBV5-1 with TRBJ2-4, with TRBD2 matching 7 bases. The CDR3 end is not reached by the read, which stops 3 residues before it; the germline J gene fills it in. Germline lookup yields CDR1 SGHRS and CDR2 YFSETQ. The CDR3 length is 16 residues. V was clipped by 0 bases and J by 6 bases; unmatched bases: 9.